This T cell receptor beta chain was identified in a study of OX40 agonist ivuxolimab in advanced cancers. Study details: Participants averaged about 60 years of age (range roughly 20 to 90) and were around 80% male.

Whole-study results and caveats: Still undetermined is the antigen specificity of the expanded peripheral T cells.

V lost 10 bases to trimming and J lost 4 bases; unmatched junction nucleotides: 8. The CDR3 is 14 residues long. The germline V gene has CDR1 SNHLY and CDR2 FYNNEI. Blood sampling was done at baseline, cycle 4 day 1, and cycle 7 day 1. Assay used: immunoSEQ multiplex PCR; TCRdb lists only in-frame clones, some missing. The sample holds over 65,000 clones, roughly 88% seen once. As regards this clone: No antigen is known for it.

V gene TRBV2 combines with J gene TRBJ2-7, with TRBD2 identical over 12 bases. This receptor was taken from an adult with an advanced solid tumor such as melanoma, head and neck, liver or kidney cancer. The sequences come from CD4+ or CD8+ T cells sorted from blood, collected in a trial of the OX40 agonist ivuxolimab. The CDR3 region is CATRPGLAGYEQYF. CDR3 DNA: TGTGCCACCCGGCCGGGACTAGCGGGTTACGAGCAGTACTTC. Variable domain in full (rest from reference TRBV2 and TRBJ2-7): EPEVTQTPSHQVTQMGQEVILRCVPISNHLYFYWYRQILGQKVEFLVSFYNNEISEKSEIFDDQFSVERPDGSNFTLKIRSTKLEDSAMYFCATRPGLAGYEQYFGPGTRLTVT.